This T cell receptor (beta chain) is drawn from a study of CXCR3-negative and CXCR3-positive naive CD8 T cells. Points from the study as a whole: Across naive subsets, surface CD5 expression was comparable, and TCR strength was inferred from properties of the TRB CDR3. Naive cells that were CXCR3-positive had more hydrophobic TRB CDR3s (compared with CXCR3-negative naive cells).

This CDR3 spans 16 amino acids. Germline values: CDR1 MDHEN, CDR2 SYDVKM. All TRB cDNA libraries came from 5' RACE performed with UMI labels. TCRdb re-called the 5' RACE reads; one entry per CDR3 protein, DNA not given. This sample's clone table lists 150,000 to 180,000 distinct CDR3 sequences. To note about this clonotype: The target antigen is unknown.

The TCR sequence derives from a human donor in good health. Some clones in this sample may be carry-over from other donors' samples. The sample was naive CXCR3+ CD8+ T cells from blood. Subset noted: CD45RO-CCR7+CD27+CD95- naive CD8+ T cells expressing CXCR3 (TNR3+). The rearrangement joins TRBV28 to TRBJ2-5; TCRdb's D call of TRBD1 is untestable without DNA. CDR3: CASSPPGTGWGETQYF.